This T cell receptor (beta chain) came from a study of shared T cell receptors in the human thymus. Germline V gene lookup returns CDR1 SGHDN and CDR2 FVKESK. Trimming shortened V by 0 bases and J by 4 bases, and 12 bases separated the two germline ends. CDR3 length: 15 amino acids. Some clones are missing from TCRdb's copy, which holds only in-frame ones; the method was immunoSEQ multiplex PCR. The table includes over 450,000 clones, approximately 78% detected once. This same sample was also taken into another study, of human thymus T cells. In that study: Infants, healthy and Finnish, who were having corrective surgery for congenital heart defects served as donors. During corrective heart surgery, resections were taken, and the thymus tissue came from them. Among thymic and blood repertoires, usage of V and J genes appeared biased. Related reports documented highly overlapping thymic repertoires among unrelated individuals.

This chain links TRBV14 with TRBJ2-5, with D perhaps matching TRBD1 (6 bases). The source of this sequence is a boy in the first two years of life with a congenital heart defect. The sequenced sample consisted of thymocytes. Here the CDR3 DNA reads TGTGCCAGCAGCCAAGACGCCCACAGGGTAGAGACCCAGTACTTC. Protein: CASSQDAHRVETQYF.